The rows below give T cell receptor beta chains drawn from one sample of a study of CD8 T cells in Susac syndrome. Each CDR3 protein gets one entry after TCRdb re-called the immunoSEQ multiplex PCR reads with MiXCR. Of more than 95,000 distinct CDR3 sequences detected, 85% to 95% appear once; the ten largest clones hold 0.25% to 0.35%. Sequenced sample: CD8+ T cells from PBMCs. The receptor set was obtained from a human donor with multiple sclerosis. CDR3s include the opening cysteine and the closing phenylalanine or tryptophan. The D gene is left open where the match is weak. Clone sizes are given selectively: once, few, many, or a class where the clone is expanded.

.	TRBV6-6	.	TRBJ2-2	CASSYSEDSNTGELFF	TGTGCCAGCAGTTACTCAGAGGATTCGAACACCGGGGAGCTGTTTTTT
once	TRBV5-1	.	TRBJ2-7	CASSSTGTYEQYF	TGCGCCAGCAGCTCAACAGGAACCTACGAGCAGTACTTC
.	TRBV12-3/TRBV12-4	.	TRBJ1-5	CASSGGYPGSNQPQHF	TGTGCCAGCAGTGGGGGATACCCCGGCAGCAATCAGCCCCAGCATTTT
.	TRBV30	.	TRBJ1-3	CAWSDSYSGNTIYF	TGTGCCTGGTCGGACAGCTACTCTGGAAACACCATATATTTT
.	TRBV10-3	TRBD2	TRBJ2-1	CAISAVFSGDLSYNEQFF	TGTGCCATCAGTGCGGTCTTTAGCGGGGATCTCTCCTACAATGAGCAGTTCTTC
.	TRBV2	TRBD1	TRBJ1-2	CAILDRGRIEYYGYTF	TGTGCCATCCTCGACAGGGGGCGCATAGAGTACTATGGCTACACCTTC
.	TRBV9	.	TRBJ2-2	CASSAPTGSTWGDTGELFF	TGTGCCAGCAGCGCCCCGACAGGGTCAACCTGGGGGGACACCGGGGAGCTGTTTTTT
.	TRBV11-2	.	TRBJ2-7	CASSLGAGKSYEQYF	TGTGCCAGCAGCTTAGGGGCAGGGAAGTCCTACGAGCAGTACTTC
once	TRBV7-8	TRBD2	TRBJ2-1	CASRIAGGSYNEQFF	TGTGCCAGCAGGATAGCGGGGGGATCCTACAATGAGCAGTTCTTC
.	TRBV7-2	.	TRBJ2-3	CASSSPGNLYSDTQYF	TGTGCCAGCAGCTCTCCTGGGAACCTATACTCAGATACGCAGTATTTT
.	TRBV10-3	.	TRBJ2-2	CAISEPPLRRNTGELFF	TGTGCCATCAGTGAGCCCCCCCTAAGAAGAAACACCGGGGAGCTGTTTTTT
.	TRBV28	TRBD1	TRBJ1-1	CASSLSGGGTEAFF	TGTGCCAGCAGTTTATCAGGGGGAGGCACTGAAGCTTTCTTT
.	TRBV7-9	TRBD1	TRBJ2-1	CASSPHEGQGYNEQFF	TGTGCCAGCAGCCCCCACGAGGGACAGGGGTACAATGAGCAGTTCTTC
.	TRBV9	TRBD1	TRBJ1-1	CASRGTGVSEGTEAFF	TGTGCCAGCAGAGGAACAGGGGTGAGCGAAGGGACTGAAGCTTTCTTT
.	TRBV4-1	TRBD2	TRBJ2-3	CASSLRVAGGTDTQYF	TGCGCCAGCAGCCTGCGAGTAGCGGGGGGCACAGATACGCAGTATTTT
.	TRBV6-1	.	TRBJ1-2	CASSRSGLSFYGYTF	TGTGCCAGCAGTAGATCAGGGCTGTCCTTCTATGGCTACACCTTC
.	TRBV2	TRBD1	TRBJ1-1	CASSASRGTEAFF	TGTGCCAGCAGTGCTTCCAGGGGGACTGAAGCTTTCTTT
.	TRBV12-3/TRBV12-4	TRBD2	TRBJ2-7	CASRPTSGTYEQYF	TGTGCCAGCAGGCCGACTAGCGGGACCTACGAGCAGTACTTC
.	TRBV4-2	.	TRBJ2-1	CASSQQSGSYNEQFF	TGTGCCAGCAGCCAACAATCGGGCTCCTACAATGAGCAGTTCTTC
.	TRBV9	TRBD1	TRBJ1-2	CASSVDGQGKPYGYTF	TGTGCCAGCAGCGTAGATGGACAGGGGAAACCCTATGGCTACACCTTC
.	TRBV9	.	TRBJ1-1	CASSVEGAEAFF	TGTGCCAGCAGCGTAGAGGGAGCTGAAGCTTTCTTT
once	TRBV7-9	.	TRBJ1-5	CASSLGGEPQHF	TGTGCCAGCAGCTTAGGGGGGGAGCCCCAGCATTTT
.	TRBV13	.	TRBJ1-1	CASSLGGAPEAFF	TGTGCCAGCAGCTTAGGGGGGGCTCCGGAAGCTTTCTTT
.	TRBV15	.	TRBJ2-7	CATSSLPGTKPYEQYF	TGTGCCACCAGCAGCCTCCCCGGGACAAAGCCCTACGAGCAGTACTTC
.	TRBV7-6	.	TRBJ1-4	CASSANRREKLFF	TGTGCCAGCAGCGCAAACAGGAGAGAAAAACTGTTTTTT
.	TRBV27	.	TRBJ2-1	CASSLSVGPPGEFF	TGTGCCAGCAGTTTATCGGTCGGCCCCCCGGGTGAGTTCTTC
.	TRBV2	.	TRBJ1-1	CASSDLGGNTEAFF	TGTGCCAGCAGTGATCTGGGAGGGAACACTGAAGCTTTCTTT
.	TRBV29-1	.	TRBJ1-4	CSLSPGGNVGEKLFF	TGCAGTCTTTCTCCAGGCGGGAACGTGGGTGAAAAACTGTTTTTT
.	TRBV30	.	TRBJ1-1	CAWSVWVGLNTEAFF	TGTGCCTGGAGTGTGTGGGTCGGCCTAAACACTGAAGCTTTCTTT
.	TRBV13	TRBD2	TRBJ2-1	CASSLLGTSAYNKQFF	TGTGCCAGCAGCTTATTGGGGACTAGCGCCTACAATAAGCAGTTCTTC
.	TRBV6-1	.	TRBJ1-2	CASSSPPGNYGYTF	TGTGCCAGCAGTTCGCCCCCGGGAAACTATGGCTACACCTTC
.	TRBV29-1	.	TRBJ1-2	CSVDFGVETKNYGYTF	TGCAGCGTTGATTTTGGTGTGGAGACCAAAAACTATGGCTACACCTTC
.	TRBV24-1	TRBD1	TRBJ2-1	CATDDKTGTGDNEQFF	TGTGCCACCGACGATAAAACCGGGACAGGTGACAATGAGCAGTTCTTC
.	TRBV5-6	.	TRBJ2-7	CASGTGNEQYF	TGTGCCAGCGGAACAGGTAACGAGCAGTACTTC
.	TRBV5-1	TRBD1	TRBJ2-5	CASSPGTGVGGETQYF	TGCGCCAGCAGTCCCGGGACAGGGGTTGGGGGAGAGACCCAGTACTTC
.	TRBV29-1	TRBD1	TRBJ1-1	CSAGAGQGPTEAFF	TGCAGCGCGGGTGCGGGACAGGGGCCCACTGAAGCTTTCTTT
once	TRBV6-5	.	TRBJ2-1	CASSYSPSYNEQFF	TGTGCCAGCAGTTACTCCCCATCTTACAATGAGCAGTTCTTC
.	TRBV9	TRBD2	TRBJ2-1	CASSTSTSGGVYNEQFF	TGTGCCAGCAGCACCTCGACTAGCGGGGGTGTATACAATGAGCAGTTCTTC
.	TRBV3-1	.	TRBJ1-1	CASSPQVHNTEAFF	TGTGCCAGCAGCCCTCAAGTACACAACACTGAAGCTTTCTTT
.	TRBV27	.	TRBJ2-3	CASSPRWGDTQYF	TGTGCCAGCAGTCCAAGGTGGGGGGATACGCAGTATTTT
.	TRBV14	.	TRBJ1-6	CASSLDRWSSPLHF	TGTGCCAGCAGCCTCGACAGGTGGTCCTCACCCCTCCACTTT
.	TRBV4-1	TRBD2	TRBJ2-7	CASSQEVLRERSYEQYF	TGCGCCAGCAGCCAAGAAGTATTGCGGGAGCGGTCCTACGAGCAGTACTTC
.	TRBV14	.	TRBJ1-2	CASSPRELPGYTF	TGTGCCAGCAGCCCCAGGGAGCTCCCTGGCTACACCTTC
.	TRBV28	.	TRBJ2-3	CASNRRGFTDTQYF	TGTGCCAGCAACCGCAGGGGTTTCACAGATACGCAGTATTTT
.	TRBV30	.	TRBJ1-3	CAWSVPPQLGNTIYF	TGTGCCTGGAGTGTACCTCCGCAGCTTGGAAACACCATATATTTT
.	TRBV12-3/TRBV12-4	TRBD2	TRBJ2-1	CASSLPVAGTTYNEQFF	TGTGCCAGCAGTTTACCGGTAGCGGGGACAACCTACAATGAGCAGTTCTTC